These 10 T cell receptor beta chains were sequenced from one sample in a study. TCRdb passed the 5' RACE reads through MiXCR, listing each CDR3 protein once. The sample holds more than 55,000 distinct CDR3 sequences, less than 30% seen once. Cells sorted as Tregs were CD4+, CD25+ and CD127-/low. Sequenced input: tumor-infiltrating Tregs sorted from the breast tumor. The receptors derive from a female donor with breast cancer.

This clonotype was observed a handful of times. The V gene is TRBV5-1, the J gene TRBJ2-1; 9 bases line up with TRBD1. This CDR3 has 14 amino acids. CDR1 and CDR2 from the germline V gene are SGHRS and YFSETQ. The V gene end was trimmed by 0 bases and the J gene end by 5 bases; junction bases not matched to a gene: 0. The CDR3 nucleotides read TGCGCCAGCAGCTTGGGACAGGGGGACAATGAGCAGTTCTTC. It is translated as CASSLGQGDNEQFF.

This clonotype has at least ten counts. The chain employs TRBV6-6 and TRBJ2-1; D is uncertain. CDR1 and CDR2 from the germline V gene are MNHNY and SVGAGI (reference sequence). This CDR3 comprises 13 residues. V dropped 6 bases and J dropped 6 bases, with 12 bases sitting between them. The CDR3 DNA reads TGTGCCAGCAGCAAAACCCGAGGCAATGAGCAGTTCTTC. Residues: CASSKTRGNEQFF.

This clonotype was seen at least ten times. DNA of the CDR3: TGCGCCAGCAGCCAAGTGGCCGGGGGGAATCAGCCCCAGCATTTT. It yields the protein CASSQVAGGNQPQHF. J is TRBJ1-5 and V is TRBV4-1; a weak D match, TRBD1 (5 bases). Trimming left V 1 base short and J 4 bases short, with 11 bases between. This CDR3 has 15 amino acids. Germline CDR1 is MGHRA and CDR2 is YSYEKL.

As regards this clonotype: Possible read error: a much larger clone is one base away. J is TRBJ1-2 and V is TRBV7-2; the match to TRBD1 covers 11 bases. This CDR3 is 14 amino acids long. The germline V gene has CDR1 SGHTA and CDR2 FQGNSA. Germline trimming cut 4 bases from V and 4 bases from J; bases unmatched to any gene: 2. The DNA for the CDR3 is TGTACCAGCAGCTCGGACAGGGGGCCCTATGGCTACACCTTC. It codes for CTSSSDRGPYGYTF.

In DNA, the CDR3 is TGTGCCAGCAGCCTGAGCGGGAGTAACACCGGGGAGCTGTTTTTT. It encodes CASSLSGSNTGELFF. The J gene is TRBJ2-2, the V gene TRBV9, with 8 bases that match TRBD2. Germline lookup yields CDR1 SGDLS and CDR2 YYNGEE. This CDR3 is 15 amino acids long. Trimming removed 4 bases from V and 2 bases from J; junction bases left unmatched: 4.

This clonotype was seen many times. The rearrangement uses TRBV7-2 and TRBJ2-1, with 11 bases lining up with TRBD2. Germline CDR1 and CDR2: SGHTA and FQGNSA. The ends lost 3 bases at V and 8 bases at J; junction bases unmatched: 3. The CDR3 is 14 residues long. DNA for the CDR3: TGTGCCAGCAGCTTCACTAGCGGGAGTCATGAGCAGTTCTTC. Its translation: CASSFTSGSHEQFF.

This clonotype came up a few times. The chain has TRBV6-1 and TRBJ2-1, with D perhaps given as TRBD1 or TRBD2 (6 bases each). CDR3 size: 19 residues. Trimming took 1 base from V and 0 from J, leaving 19 bases between them. Germline loops: CDR1 MNHNS, CDR2 SASEGT. Here the CDR3 DNA reads TGTGCCAGCAGTGAAGGTGACAGGTTCGGAGGGTACTCCTACAATGAGCAGTTCTTC. Protein product: CASSEGDRFGGYSYNEQFF.

This clonotype turned up a few times. J is TRBJ2-7 and V is TRBV28; 8 bases line up with TRBD1. The CDR3 contains 13 residues. V was clipped by 9 bases and J by 7 bases; unmatched bases: 11. Germline CDR1 MDHEN, CDR2 SYDVKM. The CDR3, as DNA: TGTGCCAGTTTGACAGGGGAGACGGGGGAGCAGTACTTC. Its translation is CASLTGETGEQYF.

This clonotype was detected many times. The chain couples TRBV20-1 to TRBJ1-6; 7 bases are a match to TRBD1. V gave up 5 bases and J gave up 10 bases; unmatched junction bases: 17. The CDR3 has 16 residues. Per the germline V gene, CDR1 is DFQATT and CDR2 is SNEGSKA (reference sequence). CDR3 sequence: CSAYRPTGEHQSPLHF. CDR3 nucleotide sequence: TGCAGTGCTTATCGGCCTACAGGGGAACATCAATCACCCCTCCACTTT.

The table lists this clonotype with a few counts. The genes are TRBV5-1 and TRBJ2-7; weak D call: TRBD1 (5 bases). V lost 4 bases and J lost 6, with 23 bases in between. Germline CDR1 and CDR2: SGHRS and YFSETQ. The CDR3 spans 16 residues. The CDR3 coding sequence is TGCGCCAGCAGCCCAGGGATCTCTGATGGGTTTCGCGAGCAGTACTTC. As protein: CASSPGISDGFREQYF.